One TCR beta chain is described in this entry. This clonotype has a handful of counts. Its binding antigen is unknown. No per-base quality is available; no much larger clone lies one base away. The data were obtained in a study of T-cell reconstitution after alpha-beta-depleted transplantation in children (dated by TCRdb to 2016 to 2017). Regarding the research as a whole: Using TCR repertoire profiling, the study followed T-cell immune reconstitution in a quantitative way in children after TCRalphabeta/CD19-depleted allogeneic hematopoietic cell transplantation.

The method was PCR. The instrument given in TCRdb is Illumina HiSeq 2500. TCR libraries were prepared with molecular barcoding, using unique molecular identifiers to normalize TCRbeta repertoire quantification. Through fastp at Q25 and MiXCR, TCRdb rebuilt clones from the public reads, retaining in-frame beta chains. Rows are unified per CDR3 protein, each entry keeping the most common DNA and genes. The sample profile shows roughly 590,000 distinct CDR3 sequences; approximately 16% of them were found once. The top ten clones comprise about 1.1% of the sample. From the cysteine through the phenylalanine, the CDR3 covers 11 amino acids. CDR3 DNA is the only sequence kept; it has 33 bases, read in frame from the first base. V is clipped by 2 bases and J by 10 bases, and the sequence between their germline boundaries is 5 bases long. According to the germline V gene, CDR1 reads MNHEY and CDR2 reads SVGAGI.

The sequence links TRBV6-5 to TRBJ1-4; TRBD1 could be the D gene, as 5 bases match. The TCR sequence derives from a human donor who donated a stem cell graft to a child with acute myeloid leukemia. Material: PBMCs from the stem cell graft donor, obtained from the stem cell graft. At the DNA level, the sequence is TGTGCCAGCAGTTACGGGGGAAAACTGTTTTTT. This encodes CASSYGGKLFF.